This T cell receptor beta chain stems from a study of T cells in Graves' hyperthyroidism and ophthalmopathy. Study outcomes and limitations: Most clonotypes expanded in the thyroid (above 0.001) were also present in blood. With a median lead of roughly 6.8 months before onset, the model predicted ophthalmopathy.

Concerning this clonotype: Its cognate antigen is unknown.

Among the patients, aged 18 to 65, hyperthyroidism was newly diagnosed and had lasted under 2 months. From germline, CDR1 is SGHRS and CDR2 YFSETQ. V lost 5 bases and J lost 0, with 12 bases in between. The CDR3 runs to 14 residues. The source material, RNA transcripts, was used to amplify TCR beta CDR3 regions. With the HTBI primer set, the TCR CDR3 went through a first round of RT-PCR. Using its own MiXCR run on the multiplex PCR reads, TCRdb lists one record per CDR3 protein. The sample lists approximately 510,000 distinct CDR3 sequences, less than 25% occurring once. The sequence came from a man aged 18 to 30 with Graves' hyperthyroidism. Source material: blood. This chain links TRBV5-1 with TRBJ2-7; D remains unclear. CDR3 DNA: TGCGCCAGCAGATACAAAACTGGCTCCTACGAGCAGTACTTC. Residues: CASRYKTGSYEQYF.